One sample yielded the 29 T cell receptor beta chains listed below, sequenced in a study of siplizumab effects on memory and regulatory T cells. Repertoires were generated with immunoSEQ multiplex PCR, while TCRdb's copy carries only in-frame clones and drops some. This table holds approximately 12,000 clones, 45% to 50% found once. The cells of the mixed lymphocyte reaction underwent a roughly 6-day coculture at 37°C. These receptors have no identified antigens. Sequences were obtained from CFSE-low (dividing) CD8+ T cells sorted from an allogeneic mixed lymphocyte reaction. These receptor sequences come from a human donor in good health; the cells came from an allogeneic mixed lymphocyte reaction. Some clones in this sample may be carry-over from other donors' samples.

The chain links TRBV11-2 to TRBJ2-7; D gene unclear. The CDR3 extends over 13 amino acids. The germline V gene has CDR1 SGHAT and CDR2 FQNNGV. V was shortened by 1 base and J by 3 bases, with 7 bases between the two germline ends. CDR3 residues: CASSLGQIYEQYF. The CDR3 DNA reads TGTGCCAGCAGCTTAGGACAAATCTACGAGCAGTACTTC.

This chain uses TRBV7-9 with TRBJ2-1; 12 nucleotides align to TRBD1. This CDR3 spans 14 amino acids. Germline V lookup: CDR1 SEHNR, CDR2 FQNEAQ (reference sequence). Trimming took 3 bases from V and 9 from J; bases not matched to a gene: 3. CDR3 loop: CASSFGDRGLEQFF. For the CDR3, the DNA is TGTGCCAGCAGCTTTGGGGACAGGGGGCTTGAGCAGTTCTTC.

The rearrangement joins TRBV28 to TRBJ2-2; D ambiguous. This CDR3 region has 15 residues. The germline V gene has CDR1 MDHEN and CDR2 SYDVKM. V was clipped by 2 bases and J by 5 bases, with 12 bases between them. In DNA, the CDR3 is TGTGCCAGCAGTTTAGCCCACGAACGGACCGGGGAGCTGTTTTTT. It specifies CASSLAHERTGELFF. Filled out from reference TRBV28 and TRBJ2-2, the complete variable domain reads DVKVTQSSRYLVKRTGEKVFLECVQDMDHENMFWYRQDPGLGLRLIYFSYDVKMKEKGDIPEGYSVSREKKERFSLILESASTNQTSMYLCASSLAHERTGELFFGEGSRLTVL.

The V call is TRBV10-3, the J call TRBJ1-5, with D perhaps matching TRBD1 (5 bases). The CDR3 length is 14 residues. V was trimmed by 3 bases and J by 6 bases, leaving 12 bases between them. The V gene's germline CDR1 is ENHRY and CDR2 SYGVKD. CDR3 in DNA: TGTGCCATCAGTGACGGGAGGGGCTTTCAGCCCCAGCATTTT. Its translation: CAISDGRGFQPQHF.

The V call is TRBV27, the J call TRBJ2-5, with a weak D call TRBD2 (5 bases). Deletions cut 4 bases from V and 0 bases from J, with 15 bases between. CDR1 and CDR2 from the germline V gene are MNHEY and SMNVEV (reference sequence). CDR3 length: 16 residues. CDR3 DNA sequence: TGTGCCAGCAGTTCTGCGGGCGGACTGTACCAAGAGACCCAGTACTTC. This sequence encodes CASSSAGGLYQETQYF.

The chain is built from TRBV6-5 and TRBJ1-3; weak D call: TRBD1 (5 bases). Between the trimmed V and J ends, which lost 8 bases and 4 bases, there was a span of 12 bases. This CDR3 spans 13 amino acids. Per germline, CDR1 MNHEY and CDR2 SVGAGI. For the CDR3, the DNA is TGTGCCAGCGGCCAGGGCGTCGGAAACACCATATATTTT. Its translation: CASGQGVGNTIYF.

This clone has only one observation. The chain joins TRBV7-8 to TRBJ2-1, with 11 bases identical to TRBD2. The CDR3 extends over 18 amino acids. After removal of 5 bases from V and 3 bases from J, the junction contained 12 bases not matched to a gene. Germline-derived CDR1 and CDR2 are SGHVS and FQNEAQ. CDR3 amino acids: CASSPGLNLAGGYNEQFF. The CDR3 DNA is TGTGCCAGCAGCCCCGGGCTGAATCTAGCGGGAGGCTACAATGAGCAGTTCTTC.

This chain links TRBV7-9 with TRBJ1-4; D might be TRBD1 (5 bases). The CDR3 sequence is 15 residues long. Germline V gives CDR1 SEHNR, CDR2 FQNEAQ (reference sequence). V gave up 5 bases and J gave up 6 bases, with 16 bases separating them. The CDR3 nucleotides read TGTGCCAGCAGCGTTACCGGGACCTCGGATGAAAAACTGTTTTTT. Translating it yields CASSVTGTSDEKLFF. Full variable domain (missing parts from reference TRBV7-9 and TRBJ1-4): DTGVSQNPRHKITKRGQNVTFRCDPISEHNRLYWYRQTLGQGPEFLTYFQNEAQLEKSRLLSDRFSAERPKGSFSTLEIQRTEQGDSAMYLCASSVTGTSDEKLFFGSGTQLSVL.

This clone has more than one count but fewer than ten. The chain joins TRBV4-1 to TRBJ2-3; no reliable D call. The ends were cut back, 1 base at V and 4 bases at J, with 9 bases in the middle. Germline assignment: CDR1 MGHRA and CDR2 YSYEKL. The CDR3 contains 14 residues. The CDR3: CASSQVWRADTQYF. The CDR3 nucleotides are TGCGCCAGCAGCCAAGTATGGCGCGCAGATACGCAGTATTTT.

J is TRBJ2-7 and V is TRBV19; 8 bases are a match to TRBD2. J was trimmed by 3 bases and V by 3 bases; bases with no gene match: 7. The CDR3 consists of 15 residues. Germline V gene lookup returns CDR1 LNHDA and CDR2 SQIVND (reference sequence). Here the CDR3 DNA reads TGTGCCAGTAGTATCGCTAGCGGGTGGGTCTACGAGCAGTACTTC. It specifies CASSIASGWVYEQYF.

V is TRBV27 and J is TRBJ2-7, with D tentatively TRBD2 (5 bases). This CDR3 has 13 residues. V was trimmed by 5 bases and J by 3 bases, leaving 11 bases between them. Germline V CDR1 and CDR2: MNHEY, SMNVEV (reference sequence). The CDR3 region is CASSPGIGYEQYF. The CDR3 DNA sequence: TGTGCCAGCAGTCCCGGGATTGGCTACGAGCAGTACTTC.

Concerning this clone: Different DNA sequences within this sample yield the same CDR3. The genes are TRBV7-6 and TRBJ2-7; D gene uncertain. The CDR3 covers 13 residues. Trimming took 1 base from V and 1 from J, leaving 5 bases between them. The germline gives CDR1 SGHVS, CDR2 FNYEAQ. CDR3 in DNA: TGTGCCAGCAGCTTAGGGGATTCCTACGAGCAGTACTTC. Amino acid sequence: CASSLGDSYEQYF.

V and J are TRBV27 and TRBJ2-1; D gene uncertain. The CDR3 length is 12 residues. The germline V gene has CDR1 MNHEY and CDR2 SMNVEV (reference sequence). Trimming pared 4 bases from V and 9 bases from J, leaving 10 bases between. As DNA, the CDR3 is TGTGCCAGCAGTTCACTTGTGGGTGAGCAGTTCTTC. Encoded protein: CASSSLVGEQFF.

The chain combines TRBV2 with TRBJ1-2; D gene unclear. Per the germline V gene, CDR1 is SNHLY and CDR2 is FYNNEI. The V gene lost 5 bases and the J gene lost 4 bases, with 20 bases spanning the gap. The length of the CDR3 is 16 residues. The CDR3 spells CASSSQTSGKTYGYTF. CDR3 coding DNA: TGTGCCAGCAGTTCCCAGACTTCCGGAAAGACCTATGGCTACACCTTC.

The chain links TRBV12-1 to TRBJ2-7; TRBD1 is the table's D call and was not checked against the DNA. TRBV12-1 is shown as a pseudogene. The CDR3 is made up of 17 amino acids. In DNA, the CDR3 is TGTGCCAGCAGCCCCATCCCCCTCTGGACAGGGAAGTACGAGCAGTACTTC. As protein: CASSPIPLWTGKYEQYF.

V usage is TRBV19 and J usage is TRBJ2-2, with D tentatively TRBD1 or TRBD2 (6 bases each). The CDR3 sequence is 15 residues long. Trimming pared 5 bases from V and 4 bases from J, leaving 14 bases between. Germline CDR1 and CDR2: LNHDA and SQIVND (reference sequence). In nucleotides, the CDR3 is TGTGCCAGTAGTCCCCGGAAGGGGGGCACCGGGGAGCTGTTTTTT. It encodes CASSPRKGGTGELFF.

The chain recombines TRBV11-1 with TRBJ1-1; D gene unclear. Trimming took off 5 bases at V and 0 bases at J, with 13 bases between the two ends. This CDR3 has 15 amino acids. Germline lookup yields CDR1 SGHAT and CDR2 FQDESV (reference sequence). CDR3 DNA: TGTGCCAGCAGCCCTCCTCTTCCGATGAACACTGAAGCTTTCTTT. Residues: CASSPPLPMNTEAFF.

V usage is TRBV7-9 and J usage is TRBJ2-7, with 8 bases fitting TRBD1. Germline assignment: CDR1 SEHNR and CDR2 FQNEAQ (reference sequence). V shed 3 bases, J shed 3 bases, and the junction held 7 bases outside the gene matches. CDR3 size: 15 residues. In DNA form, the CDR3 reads TGTGCCAGCAGCTTGGAGACAGGGGACGGCTACGAGCAGTACTTC. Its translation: CASSLETGDGYEQYF.

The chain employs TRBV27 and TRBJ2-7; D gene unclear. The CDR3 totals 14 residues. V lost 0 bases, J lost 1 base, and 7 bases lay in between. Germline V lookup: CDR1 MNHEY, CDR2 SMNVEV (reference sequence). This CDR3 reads CASSLSQDSYEQYF. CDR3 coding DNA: TGTGCCAGCAGTTTATCCCAGGATTCCTACGAGCAGTACTTC.

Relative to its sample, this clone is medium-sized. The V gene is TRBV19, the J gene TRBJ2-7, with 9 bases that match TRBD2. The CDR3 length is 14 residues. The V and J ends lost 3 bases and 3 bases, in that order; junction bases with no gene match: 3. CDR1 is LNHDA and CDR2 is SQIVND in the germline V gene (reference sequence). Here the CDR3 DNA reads TGTGCCAGTAGTATCGGTAGCGGGAGCTACGAGCAGTACTTC. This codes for CASSIGSGSYEQYF. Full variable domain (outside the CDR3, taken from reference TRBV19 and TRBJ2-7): DGGITQSPKYLFRKEGQNVTLSCEQNLNHDAMYWYRQDPGQGLRLIYYSQIVNDFQKGDIAEGYSVSREKKESFPLTVTSAQKNPTAFYLCASSIGSGSYEQYFGPGTRLTVT.

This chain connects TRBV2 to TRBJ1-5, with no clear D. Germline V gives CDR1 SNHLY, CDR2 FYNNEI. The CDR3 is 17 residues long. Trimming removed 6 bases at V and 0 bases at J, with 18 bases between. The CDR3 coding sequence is TGTGCCAGCAGCCGACGCCGTACAGAATATAGCAATCAGCCCCAGCATTTT. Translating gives CASSRRRTEYSNQPQHF.

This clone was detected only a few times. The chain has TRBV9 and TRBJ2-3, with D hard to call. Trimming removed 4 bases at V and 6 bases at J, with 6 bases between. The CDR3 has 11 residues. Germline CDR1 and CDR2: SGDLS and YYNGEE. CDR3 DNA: TGTGCCAGCAGCCTCGCGGATACGCAGTATTTT. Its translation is CASSLADTQYF.

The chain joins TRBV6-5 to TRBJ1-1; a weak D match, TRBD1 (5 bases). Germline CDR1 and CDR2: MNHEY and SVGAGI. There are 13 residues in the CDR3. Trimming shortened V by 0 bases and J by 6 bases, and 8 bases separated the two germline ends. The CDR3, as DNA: TGTGCCAGCAGTTACTCAGGGACCGCTGAAGCTTTCTTT. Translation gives CASSYSGTAEAFF.

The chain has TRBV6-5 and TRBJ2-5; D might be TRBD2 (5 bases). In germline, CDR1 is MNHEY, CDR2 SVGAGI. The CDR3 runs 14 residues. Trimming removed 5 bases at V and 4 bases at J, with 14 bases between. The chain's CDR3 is CASSPRHEGETQYF. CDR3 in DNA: TGTGCCAGCAGTCCCCGCCACGAGGGAGAGACCCAGTACTTC.

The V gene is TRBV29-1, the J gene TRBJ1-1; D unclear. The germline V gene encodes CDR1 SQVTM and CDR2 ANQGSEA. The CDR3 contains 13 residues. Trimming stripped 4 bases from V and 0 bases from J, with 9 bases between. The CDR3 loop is CSVGKELNTEAFF. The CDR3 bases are TGCAGCGTTGGAAAGGAGCTGAACACTGAAGCTTTCTTT.

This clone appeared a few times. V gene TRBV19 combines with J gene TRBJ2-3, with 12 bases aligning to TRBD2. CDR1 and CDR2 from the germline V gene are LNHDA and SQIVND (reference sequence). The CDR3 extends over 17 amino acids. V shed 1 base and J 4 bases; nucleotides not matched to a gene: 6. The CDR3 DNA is TGTGCCAGTAGTATAGTATTCCGGACTAGCGGGGCAGATACGCAGTATTTT. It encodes CASSIVFRTSGADTQYF.

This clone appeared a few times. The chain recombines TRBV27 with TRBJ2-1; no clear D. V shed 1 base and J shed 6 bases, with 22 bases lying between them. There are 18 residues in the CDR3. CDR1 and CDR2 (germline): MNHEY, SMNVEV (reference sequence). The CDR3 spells CASSLLTQLGTVSNEQFF. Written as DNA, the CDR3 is TGTGCCAGCAGTTTATTAACCCAATTGGGTACGGTTTCCAATGAGCAGTTCTTC.

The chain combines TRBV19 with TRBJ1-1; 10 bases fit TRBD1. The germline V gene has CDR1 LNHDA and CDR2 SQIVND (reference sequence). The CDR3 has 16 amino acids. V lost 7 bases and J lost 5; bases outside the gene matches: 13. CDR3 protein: CASTTRQGADRTEAFF. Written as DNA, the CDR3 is TGTGCCAGTACTACTCGACAGGGGGCCGATCGGACTGAAGCTTTCTTT.

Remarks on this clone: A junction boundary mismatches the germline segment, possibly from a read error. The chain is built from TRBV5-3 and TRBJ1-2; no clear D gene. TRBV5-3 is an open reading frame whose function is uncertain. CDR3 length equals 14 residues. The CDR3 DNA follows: TGCGCCAGCAGCCAGGTGGGCACGATCTATGGCTACACCTTC. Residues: CASSQVGTIYGYTF.